This entry describes one T cell receptor (beta chain). Its antigen remains unknown. The data stem from a study of CD4 T cells in relation to SARS-CoV-2 and coronaviruses. Study-level information: PBMCs were cultured with antigen for roughly 11 days before TCR beta sequencing.

Clones were read by immunoSEQ multiplex PCR, and TCRdb kept only the in-frame ones, dropping some. The data contain about 36,000 clones, around 85% of them singletons. The germline V gene encodes CDR1 DFQATT and CDR2 SNEGSKA (reference sequence). This CDR3 is 12 amino acids long. The V end lost 3 bases, the J end lost 2 bases, and 8 bases lay between the germline ends. This sequence originates from an adult with COVID-19. The sequencing input was naive CD4+ T cells from PBMCs, cultured in vitro. Subset reported: naive CD4+ T cells isolated by negative enrichment. The chain uses TRBV20-1 and TRBJ2-7, with D uncertain. The chain's CDR3 is CSASQLPYEQYF. The CDR3, as DNA: TGCAGTGCTAGTCAGCTCCCCTACGAGCAGTACTTC.